Here is one T cell receptor (beta chain) with its context. The sample has other DNA sequences that encode this CDR3 too. The table came from immunoSEQ multiplex PCR; TCRdb's copy has only in-frame clones and leaves some out. This table has roughly 2.4 million clones, almost 96% appearing once. The data are from a study of shared clonotypes between healthy human individuals. The CDR3 has 15 amino acids. CDR1 and CDR2 from the germline V gene are KGHSH and LQKENI. The V and J ends lost 1 base and 0 bases respectively, with 7 bases between them. This chain uses TRBV18 with TRBJ2-1; unclear D gene. The sequence was collected from a man between 18 and 35 years old in good health. Sample: naive CD4+ T cells sorted from blood. Subset here: CD45RA+ positively selected. The CDR3 DNA follows: TGTGCCAGCTCACCACGAGTGAGCTCCTACAATGAGCAGTTCTTC. Translation gives CASSPRVSSYNEQFF.